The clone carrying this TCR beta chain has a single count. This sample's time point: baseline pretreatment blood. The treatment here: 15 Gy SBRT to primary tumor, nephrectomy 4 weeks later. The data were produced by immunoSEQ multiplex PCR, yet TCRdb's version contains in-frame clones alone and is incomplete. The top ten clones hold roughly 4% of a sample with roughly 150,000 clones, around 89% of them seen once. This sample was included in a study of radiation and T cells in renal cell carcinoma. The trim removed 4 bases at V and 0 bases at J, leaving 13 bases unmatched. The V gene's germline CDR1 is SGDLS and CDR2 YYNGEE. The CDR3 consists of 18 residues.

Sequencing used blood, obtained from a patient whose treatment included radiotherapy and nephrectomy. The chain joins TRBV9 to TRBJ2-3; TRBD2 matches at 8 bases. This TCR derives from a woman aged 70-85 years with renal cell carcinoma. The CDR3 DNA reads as TGTGCCAGCAGCCCCAGAGGCGGGGGGCCTTCTAGCACAGATACGCAGTATTTT. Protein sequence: CASSPRGGGPSSTDTQYF.